This TCR beta chain was obtained from a study of human T cells and chemical hapten exposure. Specified time point: patch test 1, 2 weeks after DPC sensitization. Treatment meaning: therapeutic diphenylcyclopropenone sensitization with weekly scalp DPC. The germline V and J ends were trimmed by 1 base and 6 bases, with 8 bases remaining between them. Germline V CDR1 and CDR2: KGHSH, LQKENI. This CDR3 is built from 13 residues. This clonotype came up a few times. In the library, unique molecular identifiers were attached to individual cDNA molecules. MiXCR, run by TCRdb on the RACE reads, gives a single entry per CDR3 protein. This sample yields 95,000 or so distinct CDR3 sequences, of which 8% to 11% are seen a single time; roughly 2.2% belongs to the top ten.

The chain recombines TRBV18 with TRBJ2-3, with no clear D. The sequence was obtained from a man between 40 and 49 years old with alopecia areata. Some clones in this sample may be carry-over from other donors' samples. The specimen comprised whole blood, sampled in connection with sensitization to the hapten diphenylcyclopropenone (DPC). DNA of the CDR3: TGTGCCAGCTCACCACTCTTCACGGATACGCAGTATTTT. This gives the protein CASSPLFTDTQYF.